What follows are 14 T cell receptor beta chains derived from one specimen sequenced in a study of blood T cell repertoires in COVID-19. Profiling relied on immunoSEQ multiplex PCR, and the TCRdb table lists in-frame clones only, not all of them. The table has over 300,000 clones, approximately 85% seen once. The sequencing input was peripheral blood. The receptor source for this set is a human donor in a cohort sampled during active COVID-19.

The chain employs TRBV23-1 and TRBJ2-3; D may be TRBD2 (7 bases). TRBV23-1 is an open reading frame whose function is uncertain. Trimming pared 4 bases from V and 0 bases from J, leaving 20 bases between. The CDR3 runs 18 residues. The CDR3 bases are TGCGCCAGCAGTCGCCGGGGAGGGGGGCGATCTAGCACAGATACGCAGTATTTT. Translated, it gives CASSRRGGGRSSTDTQYF.

The chain combines TRBV10-3 with TRBJ1-5; TRBD1 aligns across 8 bases. The CDR3 runs 14 residues. The germline V gene encodes CDR1 ENHRY and CDR2 SYGVKD. J was trimmed by 2 bases and V by 4 bases; bases with no gene match: 1. The CDR3 is CAISVGQGNQPQHF. CDR3 nucleotide sequence: TGTGCCATCAGTGTGGGACAGGGCAATCAGCCCCAGCATTTT.

The chain employs TRBV4-2 and TRBJ1-1, with TRBD1 matching over 11 bases. Trimming took 3 bases from V and 4 from J; bases not matched to a gene: 4. Germline V gene sequence: CDR1 LGHNA, CDR2 YNFKEQ. The CDR3 loop spans 15 amino acids. CDR3 residues: CASSHTGTGGTEAFF. Here the CDR3 DNA reads TGTGCCAGCAGCCACACCGGGACAGGGGGCACTGAAGCTTTCTTT.

The chain couples TRBV14 to TRBJ1-1; D is unclear. Germline V CDR1 and CDR2: SGHDN, FVKESK. The CDR3 loop spans 13 amino acids. The germline V and J ends were trimmed by 5 bases and 8 bases, with 15 bases remaining between them. This chain's CDR3 is CASSSRRRQEAFF. CDR3 in DNA: TGTGCCAGCAGCTCCCGTCGGAGGCAAGAAGCTTTCTTT.

V is TRBV5-1 and J is TRBJ2-4; D might be TRBD1 (6 bases). Germline V gives CDR1 SGHRS, CDR2 YFSETQ. The CDR3 sequence is 15 residues long. V shed 7 bases and J shed 8 bases, with 22 bases lying between them. This CDR3 reads CASRPGTPKWDIQYF. CDR3 coding DNA: TGCGCCAGCCGTCCCGGGACACCCAAGTGGGACATTCAGTACTTC.

V is TRBV6-5 and J is TRBJ2-1, with 8 bases fitting TRBD1. V lost 6 bases, J lost 6 bases, and 1 base stayed unmatched. This CDR3 contains 12 residues. Germline V lookup: CDR1 MNHEY, CDR2 SVGAGI. In DNA, the CDR3 is TGTGCCAGCAGGGACAGGGTCAATGAGCAGTTCTTC. Its protein product is CASRDRVNEQFF.

This clone came up a few times. This chain links TRBV2 with TRBJ1-5; 7 bases fit TRBD1. CDR1 is SNHLY and CDR2 is FYNNEI in the germline V gene. With V trimmed by 4 bases and J by 6 bases, 12 bases remained unmatched. This CDR3 is 16 amino acids long. CDR3: CASSVDRQGRGQPQHF. CDR3 nucleotide sequence: TGTGCCAGCAGTGTCGATAGACAGGGTCGGGGTCAGCCCCAGCATTTT.

J is TRBJ1-2 and V is TRBV6-2 or TRBV6-3; D is possibly TRBD1 (6 bases). CDR3 length equals 17 residues. Germline V gives CDR1 MNHEY, CDR2 SVGEGT. Deletions cut 0 bases from V and 4 bases from J, with 18 bases between. CDR3 protein: CASSYSKFRGSVYGYTF. The CDR3 DNA reads TGTGCCAGCAGTTACTCGAAATTCAGGGGCAGCGTCTATGGCTACACCTTC.

The chain joins TRBV28 to TRBJ1-5; D is possibly TRBD1 (6 bases). The CDR3 contains 14 residues. With 6 bases removed from V and 4 bases from J, the gap between germline ends came to 13 bases. Per germline, CDR1 MDHEN and CDR2 SYDVKM. The CDR3 loop reads CASRPTTGNQPQHF. The DNA for the CDR3 is TGTGCCAGCAGACCTACTACAGGGAATCAGCCCCAGCATTTT.

The rearrangement uses TRBV19 and TRBJ1-5; TRBD1 matches 10 bases. Trimming cost V 5 bases and J 5 bases; bases outside gene matches: 6. Germline CDR1 LNHDA, CDR2 SQIVND (reference sequence). This CDR3 is built from 15 residues. Here the CDR3 DNA reads TGTGCCAGTAGTGGGACAGGGGTGAATGATCAGCCCCAGCATTTT. Its protein product is CASSGTGVNDQPQHF.

The J gene is TRBJ2-5, the V gene TRBV6-1, with TRBD1 as a possible D gene (6 bases). V lost 3 bases to trimming and J lost 5 bases, with 16 bases between them. The germline gives CDR1 MNHNS, CDR2 SASEGT. The CDR3 covers 15 residues. The CDR3 DNA reads TGTGCCAGCAGTGAGGGACACCAACCCCGGGAGACCCAGTACTTC. Amino acid sequence: CASSEGHQPRETQYF.

The chain has TRBV3-1 (or the pseudogene TRBV3-2) and TRBJ2-2; 9 nucleotides agree with TRBD2. Germline trimming cut 3 bases from V and 5 bases from J; bases unmatched to any gene: 4. The CDR3 length is 15 residues. Germline assignment: CDR1 LGHDT and CDR2 YNNKEL (reference sequence). Written as DNA, the CDR3 is TGTGCCAGCAGCCAGCGGGGGGGACGAACCGGGGAGCTGTTTTTT. Translating it yields CASSQRGGRTGELFF.

This chain uses TRBV7-2 with TRBJ2-7, with D unclear. The CDR3 totals 14 residues. Germline CDR1 reads SGHTA; CDR2 reads FQGNSA. With 0 bases removed from V and 3 bases from J, the gap between germline ends came to 9 bases. The CDR3 region is CASSLAAINYEQYF. The CDR3 DNA sequence: TGTGCCAGCAGCTTAGCGGCAATTAACTACGAGCAGTACTTC. The variable domain in full, completed from reference TRBV7-2 and TRBJ2-7, reads GAGVSQSPSNKVTEKGKDVELRCDPISGHTALYWYRQSLGQGLEFLIYFQGNSAPDKSGLPSDRFSAERTGGSVSTLTIQRTQQEDSAVYLCASSLAAINYEQYFGPGTRLTVT.

This chain joins TRBV30 and TRBJ2-3; 9 bases match TRBD1. The CDR3 contains 12 residues. Unmatched junction bases numbered 0, after V lost 5 bases and J lost 3 bases. In germline, CDR1 is GTSNPN, CDR2 SVGIG (reference sequence). The CDR3 region has the DNA TGTGCCTGGGACAGGGGGACAGATACGCAGTATTTT. Its protein is CAWDRGTDTQYF. The whole variable domain, remainder taken from reference TRBV30 and TRBJ2-3, is SQTIHQWPATLVQPVGSPLSLECTVEGTSNPNLYWYRQAAGRGLQLLFYSVGIGQISSEVPQNLSASRPQDRQFILSSKKLLLSDSGFYLCAWDRGTDTQYFGPGTRLTVL.